The present T cell receptor beta chain was sequenced within a study of T cell responses to AZD1222 COVID-19 vaccine (dated by TCRdb to the early 2020s). Notes on the research overall: Because spike-specific TCR depth and breadth did not differ between the two schedules, AZD1222 recipients who got a second dose at roughly 4 weeks were pooled with those who got a second dose at roughly 12 weeks. TCR sequencing covered 233 trial participants: roughly 200 given two doses of AZD1222 and approximately 25 given two doses of MenACWY control vaccine. Trial participants were enrolled into age subgroups of 18-55, 56-69 and 70-plus years, which contained around 140, 26 and 57 TCR-sequenced participants, respectively. Beyond this particular receptor, the publication reports: The whole spike protein was spanned by vaccine-associated CD4 TCRs, and dominant responses were seen in regions 160-218 and 743-854. Most participants were white British and females outnumbered males, and the authors suggested that clonal diversity may have been underestimated. Because no samples from the day 14 peak response were available, repertoires could be characterized only after the peak T cell response. In the small 56-69-year group, the increase in depth fell short of significance, most likely because of low power. Only a handful of AZD1222 recipients were SARS-CoV-2 seropositive at baseline, limiting conclusions about previously exposed vaccinees. Nearly half of unique spike-specific TCRs reportedly recognized epitopes outside regions mutated in the B.1.351 and B.1.1.7 variants. A significant rise in spike-specific TCR breadth and depth was observed after two AZD1222 doses relative to day 0 and relative to MenACWY recipients.

The CDR3 numbers 15 residues from cysteine through phenylalanine. The DNA shown is the 45-base CDR3, in frame from base 1. CDR1 and CDR2 are read off the germline V gene as MNHEY and SVGAGI. V and J are truncated by 9 bases and 3 bases respectively, leaving an intervening sequence of 21 bases. What this sample's time point label stands for: baseline before first vaccination. Vaccinee samples were obtained from the UK trials COV001 and COV002, which included a single-blind randomized controlled phase 2/3 trial of AZD1222 (ChAdOx1 nCoV-19) in healthy adults. For TCRbeta chain sequencing, PBMC samples were collected from trial participants at day 0 and at day 28 after the second dose. Points on this clone: The antigen it binds to is not known. No base qualities exist here, and no much larger clone lies one base off it.

The CDR3 regions of human TCRbeta chains were subjected to immunosequencing. The study's own analysis went as follows. Repertoire TCRs were checked for matches against a reference library of SARS-CoV-2-specific TCRs that had been generated using the MIRA antigen-specificity platform. Breadth meant the fraction of unique TCRs that were SARS-CoV-2-associated, whereas depth meant the fraction of total T cells that were SARS-CoV-2-associated. Each spike-specific TCR was assigned to its reactive spike region and to a CD4 or CD8 class using the MIRA data. Log10-transformed breadth and depth values were compared by one-way ANOVA with Sidak's multiple comparisons tests. This is the immuneACCESS table as TCRdb keeps it, with only in-frame sequences that have V and J called. A part of the clones is gone; compared with another copy, unresolved V genes explain less than half, and the rest is unexplained. The V and J calls and clone size come from that table; D and trimming were worked out from the DNA. The sample table records approximately 71,000 clones; 80% of these occur just once. Together, the top ten hold around 10% of the sample.

The receptor's source is an adult in good health. The sequencing here drew on peripheral blood, taken on day 0 of AZD1222 vaccination. Recombination joined TRBV6-5 with TRBJ2-7; the D gene cannot be resolved reliably. The CDR3 protein sequence reads: CASRSGEAPNYEQYF. DNA sequence: TGTGCCAGTCGATCCGGTGAAGCACCTAACTACGAGCAGTACTTC.